This section outlines one T cell receptor beta chain sequence together with its context. Its target is not known. At one end, the junction sequence differs from germline, possibly due to a read error. The CDR3 spans 14 residues. CDR1 and CDR2 from the germline V gene are LNHDA and SQIVND (reference sequence). This sample is part of a study of CD8+CD57+ T cells in acquired aplastic anemia. Study-level background: Average DNA yield from sorted CD4+ and CD8+ cells was around 3.2 ug. Healthy donors had, on average, around 9.9 million reads for their CD4+ cells.

Genomic DNA provided the template from which TCR beta VDJ and CDR3 profiles were obtained. Via MiXCR, TCRdb re-called the reads, giving one row per CDR3 protein. Altogether about 400,000 distinct CDR3 sequences are present, about 70% being singletons, with the ten largest covering approximately 4%. General study findings and limits: Statistical testing detected no significant gap in CD8+ Simpson's diversity between patients and controls. Overlapping CD8+ CDR3 repertoires of patients and controls contained approximately 28 shared sequences.

This clonotype was obtained from a human donor in good health, serving as a control. The sequencing input was sorted CD4+, CD8+, or CD8+CD57+ T cells (not recorded which) from PBMCs. The V gene is TRBV19, the J gene TRBJ2-5; possible D gene TRBD1, 6 bases. CDR3 amino acids: CASSKGAGDQPQHF. The CDR3 coding sequence is TGTGCCAGTAGTAAAGGTGCAGGGGATCAGCCCCAGCACTTT.